This is a list of T cell receptor beta chains from one sample in a study of T cells after yellow fever vaccination. TCRdb re-called the 5' RACE reads with MiXCR, one entry per CDR3 protein. The repertoire includes 550,000 or so distinct CDR3 sequences, roughly a fifth of them detected once, and roughly an eighth sits in the top ten. Here the sequenced sample was PBMCs, taken 15 days after the yellow fever booster vaccination. These receptors originate from a man younger than 45 who received the YFV17D yellow fever vaccine. Both conserved end residues are part of each CDR3. D genes are given only for firm matches. The size field is filled for only some rows; it gives once, few, many or a size class.

>TRBJ2-3|few|NA|TRBV12-3/TRBV12-4
TGTGCCAGCAGTCTCCGAGCCCTACGTTATTTT
CASSLRALRYF
>TRBJ2-5|few|TRBD1|TRBV20-1
TGCAGTGCTAGAGATCATCTAGAGGGGGCCTTAGGGACCCAGTACTTC
CSARDHLEGALGTQYF
>TRBJ2-5|few|NA|TRBV20-1
TGCAGTGCTAGGGATCCAGGGTTGGGAATCCCAGAGGAGACCCAGTACTTC
CSARDPGLGIPEETQYF
>TRBJ2-3|few|NA|TRBV2
TGTGCCAGCGGTCCTGGACCGTTTTCAGATACGCAGTATTTT
CASGPGPFSDTQYF
>TRBJ2-5|few|NA|TRBV18
TGTGCCAGCTCACCCCGGGACCGAGAGACCCAGTACTTC
CASSPRDRETQYF
>TRBJ2-3|NA|NA|TRBV5-1
TGCGCCAGCAGCTTGGGGGGCGTGGCAGATACGCAGTATTTT
CASSLGGVADTQYF
>TRBJ2-1|few|TRBD2|TRBV7-9
TGTGCCAGCAGCTCCTTCACTAGAAGCGGGAGCTATCATGAGCAGTTCTTC
CASSSFTRSGSYHEQFF
>TRBJ1-2|few|NA|TRBV20-1
TGCAGTGCTAGATTCGGGACAACCTATGGCTACACCTTC
CSARFGTTYGYTF
>TRBJ2-7|few|NA|TRBV3-1
TGTGCCAGCAGCCAACGGCGACTGCAGGGAAACTACGAGCAGTACTTC
CASSQRRLQGNYEQYF
>TRBJ2-1|NA|NA|TRBV4-3
TGCGCCAGCAGCCAAGATTTAACGGGGTACAATGAGCAGTTCTTC
CASSQDLTGYNEQFF
>TRBJ1-2|NA|NA|TRBV6-1
TGTGCCAGCAGCCCCTATGTCGTCGGGGGGCATGGCTACACCTTC
CASSPYVVGGHGYTF
>TRBJ2-1|NA|TRBD2|TRBV24-1
TGTGCCACCAGTCGAGCGGGGCCTACGGATGAGCAGTTCTTC
CATSRAGPTDEQFF
>TRBJ2-2|NA|NA|TRBV4-3
TGCGCCAGCAGCCCCACTTACATCACCGGGGAGCTGTTTTTT
CASSPTYITGELFF